The 6 T cell receptor beta chains in this list originate from one sample, sequenced in a study of blood T cell repertoires in COVID-19. Produced via immunoSEQ multiplex PCR; TCRdb's table is partial and in-frame only. The data contain 200,000 to 250,000 clones, about 90% of them singletons. Sequenced input: peripheral blood. These TCRs come from a woman aged 50 to 60 with acute or convalescent COVID-19.

The chain recombines TRBV5-4 with TRBJ1-2; D call uncertain. CDR3 length: 14 residues. V lost 5 bases and J lost 5, with 16 bases in between. CDR1 is SGHNT and CDR2 is YYREEE in the germline V gene (reference sequence). CDR3 nucleotides: TGTGCCAGCAGACGAGCCCTCGATGCTTATGGCTACACCTTC. Its translation: CASRRALDAYGYTF.

The chain is built from TRBV10-3 and TRBJ2-7; D possibly corresponds to TRBD1 (6 bases). The CDR3 consists of 12 residues. CDR1 is ENHRY and CDR2 is SYGVKD in the germline V gene. V lost 6 bases to trimming and J lost 2 bases, with 8 bases between them. The CDR3 coding sequence is TGTGCCATCAGGGGGGCCACCTACGAGCAGTACTTC. Protein: CAIRGATYEQYF.

This clone came up once. V is TRBV4-3 and J is TRBJ1-1; 11 bases map to TRBD1. CDR1 LGHNA and CDR2 YSLEER come from the germline V gene. The CDR3 is made up of 15 amino acids. The junction had 2 bases not matched to a gene; V was cut back by 3 bases and J by 2 bases. The chain's CDR3 is CASSQDRGRNTEAFF. The CDR3 DNA follows: TGCGCCAGCAGCCAGGACAGGGGGCGCAACACTGAAGCTTTCTTT.

The rearrangement links TRBV24-1 to TRBJ2-3; no reliable D call. The CDR3 has 11 amino acids. Trimming stripped 5 bases from V and 5 bases from J, with 4 bases between. Germline V gene lookup returns CDR1 KGHDR and CDR2 SFDVKD. The CDR3 bases are TGTGCCACCAGTGTCAGAGATACGCAGTATTTT. Protein sequence: CATSVRDTQYF.

The chain combines TRBV19 with TRBJ2-1; 8 nucleotides align to TRBD1. Germline V gene sequence: CDR1 LNHDA, CDR2 SQIVND (reference sequence). The trim removed 5 bases at V and 7 bases at J, leaving 10 bases unmatched. The CDR3 has 15 amino acids. This CDR3 is CASSPLDRERNEQFF. The DNA of the CDR3 is TGTGCCAGTAGTCCCCTGGACAGGGAACGGAATGAGCAGTTCTTC. Full variable domain (rest looked up from reference TRBV19 and TRBJ2-1): DGGITQSPKYLFRKEGQNVTLSCEQNLNHDAMYWYRQDPGQGLRLIYYSQIVNDFQKGDIAEGYSVSREKKESFPLTVTSAQKNPTAFYLCASSPLDRERNEQFFGPGTRLTVL.

The chain links TRBV11-3 to TRBJ2-1, with TRBD2 matching over 10 bases. This CDR3 has 19 residues. The V gene's germline CDR1 is SGHNT and CDR2 YENEEA. J was trimmed by 8 bases and V by 1 base; bases with no gene match: 17. CDR3 region: CASSLGGGTSGTRRHEQFF. The CDR3 DNA sequence: TGTGCCAGCAGCTTAGGAGGGGGAACTAGCGGGACCCGGCGCCATGAGCAGTTCTTC.